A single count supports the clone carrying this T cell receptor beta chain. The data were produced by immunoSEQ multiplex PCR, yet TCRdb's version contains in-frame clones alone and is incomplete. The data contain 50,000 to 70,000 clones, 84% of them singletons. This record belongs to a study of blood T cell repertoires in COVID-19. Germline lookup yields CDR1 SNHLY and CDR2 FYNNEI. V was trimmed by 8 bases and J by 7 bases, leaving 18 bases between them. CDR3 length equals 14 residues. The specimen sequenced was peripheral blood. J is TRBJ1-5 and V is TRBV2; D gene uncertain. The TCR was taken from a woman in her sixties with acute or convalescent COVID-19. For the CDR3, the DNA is TGTGCCAGCCTAGACCGGGCGGGTGTGCAGCCCCAGCATTTT. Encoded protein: CASLDRAGVQPQHF.